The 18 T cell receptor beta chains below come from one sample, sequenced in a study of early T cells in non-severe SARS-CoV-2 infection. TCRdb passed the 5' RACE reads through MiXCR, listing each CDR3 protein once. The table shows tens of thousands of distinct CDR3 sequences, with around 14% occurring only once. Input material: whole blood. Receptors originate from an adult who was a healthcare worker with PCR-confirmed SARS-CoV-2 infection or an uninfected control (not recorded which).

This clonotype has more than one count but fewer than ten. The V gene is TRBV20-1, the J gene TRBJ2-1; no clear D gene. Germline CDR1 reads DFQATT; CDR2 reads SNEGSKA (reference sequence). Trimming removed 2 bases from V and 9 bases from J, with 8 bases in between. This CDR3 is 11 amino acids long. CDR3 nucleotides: TGCAGTGCTAGAATAGCTACTGAGCAGTTCTTC. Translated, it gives CSARIATEQFF.

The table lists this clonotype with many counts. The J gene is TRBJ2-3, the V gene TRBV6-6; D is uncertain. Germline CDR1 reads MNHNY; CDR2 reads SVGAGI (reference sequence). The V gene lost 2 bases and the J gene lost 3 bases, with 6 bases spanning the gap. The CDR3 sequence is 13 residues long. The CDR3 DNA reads TGTGCCAGCAGTTACACCGCGACAGATACGCAGTATTTT. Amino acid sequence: CASSYTATDTQYF.

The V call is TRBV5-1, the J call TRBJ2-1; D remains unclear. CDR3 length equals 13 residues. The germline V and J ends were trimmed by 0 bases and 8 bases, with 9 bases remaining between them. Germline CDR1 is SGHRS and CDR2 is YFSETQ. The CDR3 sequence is CASSLAPSDEQFF. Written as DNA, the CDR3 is TGCGCCAGCAGCTTGGCCCCCTCGGATGAGCAGTTCTTC.

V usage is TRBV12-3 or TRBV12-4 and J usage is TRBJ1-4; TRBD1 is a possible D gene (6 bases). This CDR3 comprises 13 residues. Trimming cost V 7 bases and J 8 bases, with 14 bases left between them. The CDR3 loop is CASILNGGEKLFF. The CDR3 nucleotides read TGTGCCAGCATCCTTAATGGGGGCGAAAAACTGTTTTTT.

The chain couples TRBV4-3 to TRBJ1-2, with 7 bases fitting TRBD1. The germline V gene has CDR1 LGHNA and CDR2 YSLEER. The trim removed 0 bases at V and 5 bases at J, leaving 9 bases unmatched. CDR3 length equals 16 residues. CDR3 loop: CASSQDYNGRGYGYTF. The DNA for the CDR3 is TGCGCCAGCAGCCAAGATTACAATGGCAGGGGGTATGGCTACACCTTC.

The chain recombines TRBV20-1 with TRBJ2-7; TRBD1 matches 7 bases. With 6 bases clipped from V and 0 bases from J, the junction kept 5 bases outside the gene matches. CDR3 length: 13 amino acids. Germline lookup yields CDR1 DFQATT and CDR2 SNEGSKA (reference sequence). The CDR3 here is CSARTGVSYEQYF. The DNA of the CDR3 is TGCAGTGCACGGACAGGAGTCTCCTACGAGCAGTACTTC.

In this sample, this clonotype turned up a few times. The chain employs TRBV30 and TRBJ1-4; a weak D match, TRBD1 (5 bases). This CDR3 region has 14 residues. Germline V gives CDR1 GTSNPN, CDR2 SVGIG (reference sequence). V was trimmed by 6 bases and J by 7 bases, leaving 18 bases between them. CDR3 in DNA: TGTGCCTGCCCTATACTCGGGGGAGGTGAAAAACTGTTTTTT. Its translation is CACPILGGGEKLFF.

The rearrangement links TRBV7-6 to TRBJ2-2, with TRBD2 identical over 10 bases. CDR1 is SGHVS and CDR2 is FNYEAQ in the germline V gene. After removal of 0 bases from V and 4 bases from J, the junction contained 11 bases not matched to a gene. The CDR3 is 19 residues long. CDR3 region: CASSLASASGRLGTGELFF. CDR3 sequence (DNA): TGTGCCAGCAGCTTAGCTTCGGCTAGCGGGAGACTGGGCACCGGGGAGCTGTTTTTT.

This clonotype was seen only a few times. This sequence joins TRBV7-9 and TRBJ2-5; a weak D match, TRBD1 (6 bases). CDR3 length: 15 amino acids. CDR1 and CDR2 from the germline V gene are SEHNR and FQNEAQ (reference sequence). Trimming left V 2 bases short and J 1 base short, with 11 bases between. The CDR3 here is CASSLSRGTQETQYF. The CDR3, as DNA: TGTGCCAGCAGCTTAAGCAGGGGTACCCAAGAGACCCAGTACTTC.

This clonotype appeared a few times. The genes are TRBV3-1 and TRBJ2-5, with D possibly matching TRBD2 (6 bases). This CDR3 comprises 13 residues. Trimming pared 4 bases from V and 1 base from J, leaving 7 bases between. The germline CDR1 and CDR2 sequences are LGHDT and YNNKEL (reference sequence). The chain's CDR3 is CASSLGLQETQYF. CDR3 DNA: TGTGCCAGCAGCCTGGGACTCCAAGAGACCCAGTACTTC.

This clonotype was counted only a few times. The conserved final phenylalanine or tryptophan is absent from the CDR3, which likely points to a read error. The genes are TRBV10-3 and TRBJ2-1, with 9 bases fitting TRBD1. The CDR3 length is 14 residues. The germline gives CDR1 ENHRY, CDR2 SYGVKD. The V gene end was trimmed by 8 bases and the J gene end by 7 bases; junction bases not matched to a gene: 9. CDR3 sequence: CAISSGQGQNEQFS. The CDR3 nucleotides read TGTGCCATCTCTTCGGGACAGGGTCAGAATGAGCAGTTCTCC.

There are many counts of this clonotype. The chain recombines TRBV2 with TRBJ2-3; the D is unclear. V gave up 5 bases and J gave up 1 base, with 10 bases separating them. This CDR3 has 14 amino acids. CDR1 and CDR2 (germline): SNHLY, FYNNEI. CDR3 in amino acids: CASSKSQGTDTQYF. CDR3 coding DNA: TGTGCCAGCAGTAAATCCCAGGGCACAGATACGCAGTATTTT.

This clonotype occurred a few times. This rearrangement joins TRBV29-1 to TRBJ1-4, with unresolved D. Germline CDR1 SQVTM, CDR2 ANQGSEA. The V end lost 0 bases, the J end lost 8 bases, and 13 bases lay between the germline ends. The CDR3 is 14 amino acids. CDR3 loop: CSVEDRVQGEKLFF. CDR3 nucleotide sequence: TGCAGCGTTGAAGATCGGGTTCAAGGGGAAAAACTGTTTTTT.

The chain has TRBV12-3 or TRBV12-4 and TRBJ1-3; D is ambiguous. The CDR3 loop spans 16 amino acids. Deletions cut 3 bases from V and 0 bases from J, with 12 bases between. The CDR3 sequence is CASSFGFPGSGNTIYF. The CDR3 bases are TGTGCCAGCAGTTTTGGCTTCCCGGGCTCTGGAAACACCATATATTTT.

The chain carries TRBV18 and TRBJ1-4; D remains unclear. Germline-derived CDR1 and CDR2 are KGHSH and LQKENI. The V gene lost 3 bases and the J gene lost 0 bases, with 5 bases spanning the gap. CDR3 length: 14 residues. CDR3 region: CASSPYPTNEKLFF. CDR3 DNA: TGTGCCAGCTCACCTTATCCAACTAATGAAAAACTGTTTTTT.

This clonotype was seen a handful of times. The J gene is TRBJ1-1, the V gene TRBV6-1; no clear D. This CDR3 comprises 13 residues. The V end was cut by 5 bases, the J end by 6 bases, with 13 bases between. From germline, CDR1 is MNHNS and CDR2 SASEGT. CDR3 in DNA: TGTGCCAGCAGTCGAGCCGCGCTGTCTGAAGCTTTCTTT. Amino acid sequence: CASSRAALSEAFF.

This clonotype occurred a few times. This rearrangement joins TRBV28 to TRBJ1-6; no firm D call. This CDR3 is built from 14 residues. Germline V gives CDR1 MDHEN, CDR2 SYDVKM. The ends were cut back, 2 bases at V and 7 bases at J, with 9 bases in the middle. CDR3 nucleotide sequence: TGTGCCAGCAGTTTAAGTGTGACCAATTCACCCCTCCACTTT. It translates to CASSLSVTNSPLHF.

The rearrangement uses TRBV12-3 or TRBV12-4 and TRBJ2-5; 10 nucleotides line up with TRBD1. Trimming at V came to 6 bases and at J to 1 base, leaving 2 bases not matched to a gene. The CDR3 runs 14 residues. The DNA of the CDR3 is TGTGCCAGCAGCAGGACAGGGGGCCAAGAGACCCAGTACTTC. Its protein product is CASSRTGGQETQYF.